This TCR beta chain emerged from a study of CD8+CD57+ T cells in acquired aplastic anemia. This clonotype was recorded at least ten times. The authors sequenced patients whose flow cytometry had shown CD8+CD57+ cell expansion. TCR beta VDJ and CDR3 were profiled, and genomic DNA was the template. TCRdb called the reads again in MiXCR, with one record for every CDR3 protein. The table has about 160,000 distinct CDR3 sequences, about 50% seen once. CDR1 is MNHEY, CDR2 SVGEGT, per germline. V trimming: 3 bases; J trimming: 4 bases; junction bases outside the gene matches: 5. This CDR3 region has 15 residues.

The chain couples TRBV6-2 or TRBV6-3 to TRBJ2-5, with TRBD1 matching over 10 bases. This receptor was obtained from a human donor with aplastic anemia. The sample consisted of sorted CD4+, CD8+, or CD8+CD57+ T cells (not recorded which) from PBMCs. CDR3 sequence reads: CASSYLGQGTETQYF. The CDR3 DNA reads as TGTGCCAGCAGTTATTTGGGACAGGGGACAGAGACCCAGTACTTC.